This T cell receptor beta chain was sequenced during a study of control samples from healthy donors and cancer patients. CDR3 size: 13 residues. CDR1 is SGDLS, CDR2 YYNGEE, per germline. V was trimmed by 0 bases and J by 4 bases, leaving 6 bases between them. The data were produced by immunoSEQ multiplex PCR, yet TCRdb's version contains in-frame clones alone and is incomplete. The sample contains approximately 30,000 clones, roughly 94% of which appear only once. The sequenced sample consisted of blood. The chain links TRBV9 to TRBJ2-3; D call uncertain. The receptor was isolated from a man aged 55 to 70 in good health. Here the CDR3 reads CASSVAGADTQYF. CDR3 nucleotide sequence: TGTGCCAGCAGCGTAGCTGGGGCAGATACGCAGTATTTT. The full variable domain, with the rest looked up from reference TRBV9 and TRBJ2-3, is DSGVTQTPKHLITATGQRVTLRCSPRSGDLSVYWYQQSLDQGLQFLIQYYNGEERAKGNILERFSAQQFPDLHSELNLSSLELGDSALYFCASSVAGADTQYFGPGTRLTVL.